The source of this T cell receptor beta chain is a study of regulatory T cells in long-lasting Graves disease. CDR3 size: 16 residues. V lost 2 bases and J lost 4, with 12 bases in between. Germline assignment: CDR1 MNHEY and CDR2 SVGEGT. Time point described: newly diagnosed GD, antithyroid drugs for less than 3 months. After RNA was extracted from PBMCs, the TCR library was made from it. Libraries of TCR beta came from iRepertoire HTBI primers plus Arm-PCR of CDR3 regions. TCRdb processed the multiplex PCR reads anew with MiXCR; each CDR3 protein has one entry. The profile covers hundreds of thousands of distinct CDR3 sequences, with about 15% appearing a single time and about 18% taken by the ten largest. This sample was also put to use in a study of T cells in Graves' hyperthyroidism and ophthalmopathy. That report notes: Clonotypes that were expanded in thyroid above 0.001 mostly appeared in blood too.

The chain is built from TRBV6-2 or TRBV6-3 and TRBJ2-6, with D uncertain. The sequence was collected from a woman younger than 45 with Graves disease. The sample here was peripheral blood mononuclear cells (PBMCs), taken at new diagnosis, from a patient treated with antithyroid drugs. The CDR3 DNA reads as TGTGCCAGCAGTTACATACCCCGTTCCGGGGCCAACGTCCTGACTTTC. Protein sequence: CASSYIPRSGANVLTF.